This passage covers 18 T cell receptor beta chains from one sample sequenced in a study of blood T cell repertoires in COVID-19 (dated by TCRdb to between 2020 and 2021). Libraries were made using the immunoSEQ multiplex PCR assay. TCRdb retrieved this table from immuneACCESS and kept in-frame rearrangements only. Not all clones are present; in checked studies, unresolved V genes account for under half, and no reason is known for the remainder. The table for this sample lists about 230,000 clones; about 83% of them were counted only once. The ten largest make up roughly 7.4% of the sample. Sequences were obtained from peripheral blood. The origin of the receptors is a woman in her forties or fifties with acute or convalescent COVID-19.

The chain joins TRBV6-2 or TRBV6-3 to TRBJ2-7; D might be TRBD2 (5 bases). The V end lost 5 bases, the J end lost 4 bases, and 12 bases lay between the germline ends. The CDR3 is made up of 13 amino acids. CDR1 is MNHEY and CDR2 is SVGEGT in the germline V gene. CDR3 sequence (DNA): TGTGCCAGCAGTCGGGGTCCCTCGTACGAGCAGTACTTC. It specifies CASSRGPSYEQYF.

The J gene is TRBJ2-7, the V gene TRBV2, with 11 nucleotides matching TRBD1. Germline loops: CDR1 SNHLY, CDR2 FYNNEI. This CDR3 is 14 amino acids long. Losses at the gene ends were 6 bases for V and 5 bases for J; bases not matched to a gene: 6. CDR3 residues: CASRARTGGDEQYF. In DNA, the CDR3 is TGTGCCAGCAGGGCCCGGACAGGGGGCGACGAGCAGTACTTC.

V usage is TRBV19 and J usage is TRBJ1-2, with D possibly TRBD1 on 6 matching bases. Germline lookup yields CDR1 LNHDA and CDR2 SQIVND (reference sequence). Trimming took off 4 bases at V and 4 bases at J, with 10 bases between the two ends. This CDR3 spans 13 amino acids. Here the CDR3 DNA reads TGTGCCAGTAGTACGGCAGGGGCCTATGGCTACACCTTC. Translation: CASSTAGAYGYTF. Filled out from reference TRBV19 and TRBJ1-2, the complete variable domain reads DGGITQSPKYLFRKEGQNVTLSCEQNLNHDAMYWYRQDPGQGLRLIYYSQIVNDFQKGDIAEGYSVSREKKESFPLTVTSAQKNPTAFYLCASSTAGAYGYTFGSGTRLTVV.

The J gene is TRBJ2-5, the V gene TRBV7-9, with 9 bases aligning to TRBD2. The CDR3 is 15 amino acids. Looked up from germline, CDR1 is SEHNR and CDR2 is FQNEAQ (reference sequence). V gave up 3 bases and J gave up 2 bases; unmatched junction bases: 4. The CDR3 protein is CASSFSGGPQETQYF. The DNA of the CDR3 is TGTGCCAGCAGCTTTAGCGGGGGACCTCAAGAGACCCAGTACTTC.

The chain is built from TRBV30 and TRBJ2-2; 13 bases match TRBD2. The CDR3 is 16 residues long. J gave up 3 bases and V 3 bases, and 4 bases lay outside the gene matches. Germline V gene sequence: CDR1 GTSNPN, CDR2 SVGIG (reference sequence). CDR3 in amino acids: CAWRTSGRMHTGELFF. The CDR3 DNA reads TGTGCCTGGAGGACTAGCGGGAGGATGCACACCGGGGAGCTGTTTTTT.

This clone has just one count. The chain recombines TRBV6-5 with TRBJ2-7; 11 bases map to TRBD2. V shed 5 bases and J 6 bases; nucleotides not matched to a gene: 9. The CDR3 contains 15 residues. The germline V gene encodes CDR1 MNHEY and CDR2 SVGAGI. The CDR3 is CASSPELAGVGEQYF. CDR3 in DNA: TGTGCCAGCAGTCCTGAACTAGCGGGAGTCGGCGAGCAGTACTTC.

The V call is TRBV28, the J call TRBJ2-6; D is unclear. Germline V gene sequence: CDR1 MDHEN, CDR2 SYDVKM. V lost 3 bases to trimming and J lost 0 bases, with 6 bases between them. The CDR3 consists of 15 residues. Here the CDR3 reads CASSLSSSGANVLTF. DNA for the CDR3: TGTGCCAGCAGTTTGTCCAGCTCTGGGGCCAACGTCCTGACTTTC.

The rearrangement links TRBV4-3 to TRBJ2-1; TRBD2 agrees at 10 bases. Per germline, CDR1 LGHNA and CDR2 YSLEER. V lost 1 base to trimming and J lost 7 bases; unmatched junction nucleotides: 4. The CDR3 extends over 15 amino acids. The CDR3 DNA reads as TGCGCCAGCAGCCAAGCAGCGGGGGGGCTTAATGAGCAGTTCTTC. Translated, it gives CASSQAAGGLNEQFF.

The chain recombines TRBV5-6 with TRBJ2-5; a possible D gene is TRBD1 (6 bases). Germline V gene sequence: CDR1 SGHDT, CDR2 YYEEEE. CDR3 length: 13 amino acids. V gave up 4 bases and J gave up 2 bases, with 9 bases separating them. CDR3 region: CASSTQGQETQYF. The CDR3 DNA reads TGTGCCAGCAGCACCCAGGGGCAAGAGACCCAGTACTTC.

This chain uses TRBV30 with TRBJ1-1, with 8 bases aligning to TRBD1. CDR3 length: 13 residues. Germline V gene lookup returns CDR1 GTSNPN and CDR2 SVGIG (reference sequence). The V segment lost 3 bases and the J segment 0 bases; nucleotides outside the gene matches: 0. CDR3 nucleotides: TGTGCCTGGAGGGACAGGGTGAACACTGAAGCTTTCTTT. This translates into CAWRDRVNTEAFF.

This clone was counted a single time. The V call is TRBV5-1, the J call TRBJ2-2; no definite D call. The germline CDR1 and CDR2 sequences are SGHRS and YFSETQ. This CDR3 has 15 residues. V was cut by 0 bases and J by 3 bases, with 9 bases left in between. The CDR3 loop reads CASSLGGTDTGELFF. The CDR3 nucleotides are TGCGCCAGCAGCTTGGGTGGCACCGACACCGGGGAGCTGTTTTTT.

The gene calls are TRBV5-6 and TRBJ1-4; D is undetermined. Per germline, CDR1 SGHDT and CDR2 YYEEEE. The CDR3 consists of 11 residues. V was pared by 7 bases and J by 10 bases, with 11 bases between. The CDR3 loop is CASGELGKLFF. The CDR3 nucleotides read TGTGCCAGCGGGGAGCTAGGAAAACTGTTTTTT. Together with reference TRBV5-6 and TRBJ1-4, the CDR3 gives the full variable domain: DAGVTQSPTHLIKTRGQQVTLRCSPKSGHDTVSWYQQALGQGPQFIFQYYEEEERQRGNFPDRFSGHQFPNYSSELNVNALLLGDSALYLCASGELGKLFFGSGTQLSVL.

The chain joins TRBV7-8 to TRBJ2-7; D is unresolved. The CDR3 spans 16 residues. Trimming shortened V by 1 base and J by 2 bases, and 15 bases separated the two germline ends. Looked up from germline, CDR1 is SGHVS and CDR2 is FQNEAQ. This chain's CDR3 is CASSLEGRGVTYEQYF. The CDR3 DNA reads as TGTGCCAGCAGCTTAGAAGGTCGCGGAGTTACCTACGAGCAGTACTTC.

The chain uses TRBV7-9 and TRBJ1-5; no firm D call. With 0 bases removed from V and 3 bases from J, the gap between germline ends came to 9 bases. This CDR3 comprises 15 residues. Germline values: CDR1 SEHNR, CDR2 FQNEAQ (reference sequence). CDR3 DNA sequence: TGTGCCAGCAGCTTAGCGTCCCCTCCCAATCAGCCCCAGCATTTT. Amino acid sequence: CASSLASPPNQPQHF.

CDR3 bases: TGCGCCAGCAGCCAAGGCCGACTAGCGTTGGATCAGCCCCAGCATTTT. It codes for CASSQGRLALDQPQHF. The gene calls are TRBV4-1 and TRBJ1-5; D remains unclear. The CDR3 consists of 16 residues. CDR1 MGHRA and CDR2 YSYEKL come from the germline V gene. V lost 1 base and J 5 bases, leaving 15 bases between the germline ends.

This clone was counted once. Other DNA sequences in this specimen translate into the identical CDR3. The chain joins TRBV18 to TRBJ1-1; the D gene is possibly TRBD1 (5 bases). Trimming cost V 3 bases and J 1 base, with 6 bases left between them. In germline, CDR1 is KGHSH, CDR2 LQKENI. The CDR3 runs 13 residues. CDR3 protein: CASSPGQNTEAFF. Written as DNA, the CDR3 is TGTGCCAGCTCACCCGGACAGAACACTGAAGCTTTCTTT.

The chain combines TRBV27 with TRBJ2-5, with TRBD2 matching 11 bases. The CDR3 is made up of 14 amino acids. V was clipped by 2 bases and J by 9 bases; unmatched bases: 5. The germline gives CDR1 MNHEY, CDR2 SMNVEV (reference sequence). The CDR3, as DNA: TGTGCCAGCAGTTTAACTAGCGGGGGATGGGCCCAGTACTTC. Residues: CASSLTSGGWAQYF.

This clone was counted a single time. This chain joins TRBV19 and TRBJ2-7; TRBD1 agrees at 8 bases. The CDR3 is 14 residues long. Trimming cost V 4 bases and J 6 bases; bases outside gene matches: 8. Looked up from germline, CDR1 is LNHDA and CDR2 is SQIVND (reference sequence). The CDR3 sequence is CASSTGQGPGEQYF. The CDR3 DNA reads TGTGCCAGTAGTACCGGACAGGGACCCGGCGAGCAGTACTTC.